This entry lists 17 T cell receptor beta chains sequenced from one sample in a study of blood T cells in healthy people across ages. The use of a sample-barcoded 5' primer and a J-beta primer mix characterized a second PCR of about 7 to 12 cycles. From the 5' RACE reads, TCRdb called clonotypes with MiXCR, one entry per CDR3 protein. This sample has more than 450,000 distinct CDR3 sequences, with around 27% found just once. The same sample was also used in a study of T cells of mothers and their children.

The sequencing input was blood. The receptors come from a boy aged 2 to 10 in good health.

This clonotype turned up a few times. The J gene is TRBJ1-1, the V gene TRBV28; no firm D call. Trimming took off 5 bases at V and 7 bases at J, with 17 bases between the two ends. CDR1 and CDR2 from the germline V gene are MDHEN and SYDVKM. The CDR3 totals 14 residues. This CDR3 reads CASSTTDTGVEAFF. CDR3 sequence (DNA): TGTGCCAGCAGTACGACCGACACGGGAGTTGAAGCTTTCTTT. The full variable domain, in which reference TRBV28 and TRBJ1-1 provide the parts outside the CDR3, is DVKVTQSSRYLVKRTGEKVFLECVQDMDHENMFWYRQDPGLGLRLIYFSYDVKMKEKGDIPEGYSVSREKKERFSLILESASTNQTSMYLCASSTTDTGVEAFFGQGTRLTVV.

As DNA, the CDR3 is TGTGCCAGCAGCTTAGAGGCGGGGGCCTCCTACGAGCAGTACTTC. Encoded protein: CASSLEAGASYEQYF. The chain combines TRBV7-2 with TRBJ2-7; D may be TRBD2 (7 bases). Between the trimmed V and J ends, which lost 1 base and 0 bases, there was a span of 10 bases. Per germline, CDR1 SGHTA and CDR2 FQGNSA. This CDR3 region has 15 residues.

The V gene is TRBV5-1, the J gene TRBJ1-4; tentatively, D is TRBD1 (5 bases). V lost 4 bases and J lost 6, with 16 bases in between. Germline V gene lookup returns CDR1 SGHRS and CDR2 YFSETQ. This CDR3 has 15 residues. CDR3 protein: CASSLEAEGDEKLFF. CDR3 nucleotide sequence: TGCGCCAGCAGCCTCGAGGCAGAAGGGGATGAAAAACTGTTTTTT.

This clonotype occurred a few times. The V gene is TRBV11-1, the J gene TRBJ2-1; D unresolved. The CDR3 runs to 11 residues. The ends were cut back, 5 bases at V and 8 bases at J, with 7 bases in the middle. Germline V gene lookup returns CDR1 SGHAT and CDR2 FQDESV (reference sequence). The CDR3 DNA sequence: TGTGCCAGCAGCGTTGAATATGAGCAGTTCTTC. Its translation is CASSVEYEQFF.

This clonotype turned up a few times. The chain joins TRBV21-1 to TRBJ1-2. TRBV21-1 is termed a pseudogene. This CDR3 has 13 residues. CDR3 DNA: TGTGCCAGCAGCATCAGGATGAACTATGGCTACACCTTC. It yields the protein CASSIRMNYGYTF.

The gene calls are TRBV12-3 or TRBV12-4 and TRBJ1-6, with TRBD1 as a possible D gene (6 bases). The CDR3 covers 16 residues. V was pared by 6 bases and J by 9 bases, with 21 bases between. The CDR3 region is CASSPGTQGLRSPLHF. The DNA of the CDR3 is TGTGCCAGCAGCCCTGGGACTCAGGGGCTTCGTTCACCCCTCCACTTT.

J is TRBJ2-5 and V is TRBV5-1, with a possible D match to TRBD1 (5 bases). This CDR3 is built from 16 residues. Trimming removed 0 bases at V and 4 bases at J, with 16 bases between. CDR1 and CDR2 (germline): SGHRS, YFSETQ. CDR3 in amino acids: CASSLVAGRVAETQYF. CDR3 nucleotide sequence: TGCGCCAGCAGCTTGGTCGCCGGCAGGGTGGCAGAGACCCAGTACTTC.

The chain couples TRBV18 to TRBJ2-1; 7 nucleotides line up with TRBD2. V was pared by 6 bases and J by 10 bases, with 24 bases of the junction left unmatched. In germline, CDR1 is KGHSH, CDR2 LQKENI. CDR3 length: 18 residues. The CDR3 protein is CASSQRRASGLYELEQFF. The CDR3 DNA is TGTGCCAGCTCTCAAAGGCGGGCTAGCGGTCTTTATGAGTTGGAGCAGTTCTTC.

This clonotype was counted a few times. This rearrangement joins TRBV7-8 to TRBJ2-5, with 12 nucleotides matching TRBD2. V shed 5 bases and J 1 base; nucleotides not matched to a gene: 5. Germline CDR1 and CDR2: SGHVS and FQNEAQ. This CDR3 is built from 16 residues. This chain's CDR3 is CASSRTSGMSQETQYF. Here the CDR3 DNA reads TGTGCCAGCAGCCGGACTAGCGGGATGTCCCAAGAGACCCAGTACTTC.

Only a few counts were recorded for this clonotype. The chain carries TRBV4-3 and TRBJ1-2; 7 nucleotides match TRBD1. J was trimmed by 9 bases and V by 0 bases; bases with no gene match: 4. The CDR3 contains 13 residues. Germline V lookup: CDR1 LGHNA, CDR2 YSLEER. The CDR3 bases are TGCGCCAGCAGCCAAGAGACAGGGATAAGCTACACCTTC. This encodes CASSQETGISYTF.

This clonotype has just a few counts. The chain uses TRBV6-2 or TRBV6-3 and TRBJ2-2; 12 bases map to TRBD2. Unmatched junction bases numbered 4, after V lost 4 bases and J lost 4 bases. CDR3 length: 16 residues. Germline lookup yields CDR1 MNHEY and CDR2 SVGEGT. The CDR3 DNA is TGTGCCAGCAGTTTCACTAGCGGGAGGACCACCGGGGAGCTGTTTTTT. Encoded protein: CASSFTSGRTTGELFF.

This chain joins TRBV4-1 and TRBJ2-1; possibly TRBD1 or TRBD2 for D (5 bases each). Near its end, the DNA agrees better with TRBJ2-5, so the J call may be wrong. Germline lookup yields CDR1 MGHRA and CDR2 YSYEKL. The length of the CDR3 is 15 residues. CDR3 nucleotide sequence: TGCGCCAGCAGCCTTAGTCAGGGAGAGGTCGAGACCCAGTACTTC. Its protein is CASSLSQGEVETQYF.

This clonotype was found a few times. The V and J genes are TRBV29-1 and TRBJ2-1; perhaps TRBD2 as D (6 bases). The CDR3 loop spans 15 amino acids. Germline-derived CDR1 and CDR2 are SQVTM and ANQGSEA. The V gene lost 3 bases and the J gene lost 6 bases, with 18 bases spanning the gap. CDR3 sequence (DNA): TGCAGCGTTGAGATCGGGACTTCCCTACTCAATGAGCAGTTCTTC. Its protein is CSVEIGTSLLNEQFF.

This clonotype was found a few times. The genes are TRBV10-3 and TRBJ2-1, with 7 nucleotides matching TRBD2. CDR1 is ENHRY and CDR2 is SYGVKD in the germline V gene. V lost 11 bases and J lost 10; bases outside the gene matches: 11. CDR3 length: 12 amino acids. CDR3: CAVELADGEQFF. The CDR3 nucleotides are TGTGCCGTCGAGCTAGCGGACGGGGAGCAGTTCTTC.

V gene TRBV20-1 combines with J gene TRBJ2-7; 8 nucleotides line up with TRBD2. The germline V gene has CDR1 DFQATT and CDR2 SNEGSKA (reference sequence). With 5 bases clipped from V and 4 bases from J, the junction kept 7 bases outside the gene matches. This CDR3 has 13 residues. The CDR3 DNA reads as TGCAGTGCTGTAATAGCGGGATCGTACGAGCAGTACTTC. This translates into CSAVIAGSYEQYF.

V gene TRBV12-3 or TRBV12-4 combines with J gene TRBJ2-7, with 10 nucleotides matching TRBD1. The CDR3 runs 14 residues. Trimming removed 5 bases from V and 6 bases from J; junction bases left unmatched: 7. The CDR3 bases are TGTGCCAGCAGTCCTACCGGGACAGGGGCCGAGCAGTACTTC. This translates into CASSPTGTGAEQYF.

This clonotype was detected a few times. The CDR3 sequence: CASRQRTSGGSSTDTQYF. The CDR3, as DNA: TGTGCCAGCAGACAAAGGACTAGCGGAGGATCTAGCACAGATACGCAGTATTTT. V and J are TRBV12-3 or TRBV12-4 and TRBJ2-3, with 10 bases that match TRBD2. J was trimmed by 0 bases and V by 6 bases; bases with no gene match: 12. CDR3 length: 18 amino acids.